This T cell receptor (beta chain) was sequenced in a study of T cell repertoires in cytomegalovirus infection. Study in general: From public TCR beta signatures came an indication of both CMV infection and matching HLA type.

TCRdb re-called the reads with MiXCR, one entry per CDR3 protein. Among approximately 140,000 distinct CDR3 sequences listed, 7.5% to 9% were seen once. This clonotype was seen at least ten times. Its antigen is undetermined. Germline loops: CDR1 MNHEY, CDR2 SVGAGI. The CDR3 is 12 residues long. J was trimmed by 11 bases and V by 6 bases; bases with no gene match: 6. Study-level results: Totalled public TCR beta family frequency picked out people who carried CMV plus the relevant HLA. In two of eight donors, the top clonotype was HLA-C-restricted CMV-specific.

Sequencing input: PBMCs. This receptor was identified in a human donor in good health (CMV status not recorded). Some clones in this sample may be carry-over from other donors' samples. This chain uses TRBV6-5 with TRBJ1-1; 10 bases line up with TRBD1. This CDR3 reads CASRPGQGMAFF. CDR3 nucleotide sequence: TGTGCCAGCAGACCGGGACAGGGGATGGCTTTCTTT.